This record covers a single TCR beta chain. Its antigen is not identified. This entry comes from a study of T cell responses to AZD1222 COVID-19 vaccine. Using immunoSEQ multiplex PCR, the repertoire was profiled, and TCRdb retains in-frame clones only, with some absent. The table shows over 100,000 clones, with around 94% occurring only once. The germline gives CDR1 MGHRA, CDR2 YSYEKL. Trimming cost V 8 bases and J 5 bases; bases outside gene matches: 9. The CDR3 is made up of 14 amino acids. Points from the study as a whole: The repertoires were collected only after the peak T cell response.

The receptor's source is an adult in good health. The specimen comprised peripheral blood, sampled on day 0 of AZD1222 vaccination. The chain combines TRBV4-1 with TRBJ2-5, with TRBD2 matching over 9 bases. CDR3 in DNA: TGCGCCAGCTGGGGGAGCGGGAGGTTTGAGACCCAGTACTTC. Translated, it gives CASWGSGRFETQYF.